Shown below are 31 T cell receptor beta chains from a single sample sequenced in a study of CD8 T cell repertoires and HIV-1 epitope variants. Assay: immunoSEQ multiplex PCR; the TCRdb copy retains only in-frame clones and omits some. Here the sample spans about 5,800 clones, less than 70% being singletons. Antigens of these TCRs are unknown. Material: cultured CD8+ T cells derived from PBMCs. These receptors all stem from a male donor with HIV.

The chain recombines TRBV28 with TRBJ2-1, with D possibly TRBD2 on 7 matching bases. Germline CDR1 and CDR2: MDHEN and SYDVKM. The V end was cut by 3 bases, the J end by 4 bases, with 13 bases between. The CDR3 is 15 residues long. DNA for the CDR3: TGTGCCAGCAGTTTCGAGGGGGGGCTTTACAATGAGCAGTTCTTC. This encodes CASSFEGGLYNEQFF.

The chain employs TRBV28 and TRBJ2-1; no firm D call. V was cut by 3 bases and J by 0 bases, with 12 bases left in between. The CDR3 has 16 amino acids. The germline CDR1 and CDR2 sequences are MDHEN and SYDVKM. CDR3 DNA: TGTGCCAGCAGTTTGGCTTACAGAAGCTCCTACAATGAGCAGTTCTTC. It translates to CASSLAYRSSYNEQFF.

This clone occurred a few times. This chain uses TRBV29-1 with TRBJ2-7, with D possibly matching TRBD2 (5 bases). Germline V gene lookup returns CDR1 SQVTM and CDR2 ANQGSEA. Trimming took off 6 bases at V and 4 bases at J, with 16 bases between the two ends. CDR3 length: 13 amino acids. The CDR3 is CSVAGGENYEQYF. CDR3 DNA: TGCAGCGTGGCGGGTGGGGAGAATTACGAGCAGTACTTC.

The chain carries TRBV5-6 and TRBJ2-1; D not resolved. The CDR3 totals 16 residues. Germline lookup yields CDR1 SGHDT and CDR2 YYEEEE. Trimming took off 0 bases at V and 0 bases at J, with 10 bases between the two ends. In DNA form, the CDR3 reads TGTGCCAGCAGCTTGGCTGGCGAAAGCTCCTACAATGAGCAGTTCTTC. Its protein product is CASSLAGESSYNEQFF.

The V gene is TRBV4-2, the J gene TRBJ1-1; the D is unclear. The CDR3 runs to 15 residues. V was clipped by 0 bases and J by 4 bases, with 12 bases between them. The V gene's germline CDR1 is LGHNA and CDR2 YNFKEQ. This chain's CDR3 is CASSQEPGEGTEAFF. In nucleotides, the CDR3 is TGTGCCAGCAGCCAAGAGCCTGGGGAGGGCACTGAAGCTTTCTTT.

DNA for the CDR3: TGCGCCAGCAGCCAAGCGTGGAACTATGGCTACACCTTC. It specifies CASSQAWNYGYTF. This chain connects TRBV4-1 to TRBJ1-2; D gene unclear. Germline-derived CDR1 and CDR2 are MGHRA and YSYEKL. The CDR3 is 13 amino acids. The V end was cut by 1 base, the J end by 2 bases, with 5 bases between.

The chain has TRBV2 and TRBJ2-7; no reliable D call. Trimming left V 6 bases short and J 0 bases short, with 6 bases between. This CDR3 has 12 residues. CDR1 SNHLY and CDR2 FYNNEI come from the germline V gene. CDR3 DNA sequence: TGTGCCAGCAGCCCTAGCTCCTACGAGCAGTACTTC. The encoded protein is CASSPSSYEQYF. The whole variable domain, remainder taken from reference TRBV2 and TRBJ2-7, is EPEVTQTPSHQVTQMGQEVILRCVPISNHLYFYWYRQILGQKVEFLVSFYNNEISEKSEIFDDQFSVERPDGSNFTLKIRSTKLEDSAMYFCASSPSSYEQYFGPGTRLTVT.

In this sample, this clone turned up a few times. V usage is TRBV7-9 and J usage is TRBJ2-1; the D gene is possibly TRBD2 (5 bases). The CDR3 spans 12 residues. The V gene's germline CDR1 is SEHNR and CDR2 FQNEAQ (reference sequence). V shed 5 bases and J shed 9 bases, with 11 bases lying between them. CDR3 sequence (DNA): TGTGCCAGCAGCCGCTCGGGGTTTGAGCAGTTCTTC. Protein product: CASSRSGFEQFF. The complete variable domain, with remaining parts taken from reference TRBV7-9 and TRBJ2-1, reads DTGVSQNPRHKITKRGQNVTFRCDPISEHNRLYWYRQTLGQGPEFLTYFQNEAQLEKSRLLSDRFSAERPKGSFSTLEIQRTEQGDSAMYLCASSRSGFEQFFGPGTRLTVL.

This clone was observed a few times. The gene calls are TRBV12-5 and TRBJ1-4; a weak D match, TRBD1 (5 bases). Germline V gene lookup returns CDR1 LGHNT and CDR2 FRNRAP. CDR3 length equals 13 residues. Trimming pared 3 bases from V and 10 bases from J, leaving 12 bases between. CDR3 nucleotide sequence: TGTGCTAGTGGTTTCGGCGCGGGGGGAAAACTGTTTTTT. Protein sequence: CASGFGAGGKLFF.

The V gene is TRBV6-5, the J gene TRBJ2-1; D unresolved. Trimming took off 0 bases at V and 5 bases at J, with 14 bases between the two ends. Germline CDR1 MNHEY, CDR2 SVGAGI. This CDR3 spans 16 amino acids. CDR3 coding DNA: TGTGCCAGCAGTTACTCGACAAGCGTTAGCCACAATGAGCAGTTCTTC. Protein sequence: CASSYSTSVSHNEQFF.

By share, this clone ranks as medium-sized. The V call is TRBV6-6, the J call TRBJ2-7; either TRBD1 or TRBD2 may supply D (5 bases each). Trimming took 6 bases from V and 3 from J, leaving 12 bases between them. The CDR3 consists of 13 residues. Germline CDR1 is MNHNY and CDR2 is SVGAGI (reference sequence). CDR3 bases: TGTGCCAGCAGACCTATTGGGGGCTACGAGCAGTACTTC. Translation: CASRPIGGYEQYF.

V and J are TRBV10-3 and TRBJ1-2; D remains ambiguous. The CDR3 has 13 amino acids. Per the germline V gene, CDR1 is ENHRY and CDR2 is SYGVKD. V was pared by 2 bases and J by 2 bases, with 6 bases between. CDR3 region: CAISEGQNYGYTF. The CDR3 coding sequence is TGTGCCATCAGTGAGGGGCAGAACTATGGCTACACCTTC.

The chain recombines TRBV27 with TRBJ2-3; TRBD2 matches 14 bases. J lost 0 bases, V lost 6 bases, and 8 bases had no gene match. Germline V lookup: CDR1 MNHEY, CDR2 SMNVEV (reference sequence). The CDR3 runs to 18 residues. The CDR3 DNA follows: TGTGCCAGCAGACCCACGACTAGCGGGAGGGCTAGCACAGATACGCAGTATTTT. Translating gives CASRPTTSGRASTDTQYF.

Only a few counts were recorded for this clone. The CDR3 ends on some other residue instead of the conserved phenylalanine or tryptophan, so this is likely a read error. No DNA is shown, since the ends of the CDR3 on it are uncertain; the CDR3 is the one TCRdb lists. The gene calls are TRBV10-3 and TRBJ1-2. The CDR3 length equals 8 residues, ends included. Germline V gene data show CDR1 as ENHRY and CDR2 as SYGVKD. CDR3: CAISVLES.

The rearrangement joins TRBV30 to TRBJ1-2, with a weak D call TRBD1 (5 bases). Germline CDR1 and CDR2: GTSNPN and SVGIG (reference sequence). The CDR3 runs 17 residues. V dropped 2 bases and J dropped 4 bases, with 23 bases sitting between them. CDR3 sequence reads: CAWSPRTGVGGSYGYTF. CDR3 nucleotide sequence: TGTGCCTGGAGTCCGAGGACCGGGGTTGGGGGGTCCTATGGCTACACCTTC. The full variable domain, completed using reference TRBV30 and TRBJ1-2, is SQTIHQWPATLVQPVGSPLSLECTVEGTSNPNLYWYRQAAGRGLQLLFYSVGIGQISSEVPQNLSASRPQDRQFILSSKKLLLSDSGFYLCAWSPRTGVGGSYGYTFGSGTRLTVV.

This clone was counted once. This chain joins TRBV7-3 and TRBJ1-1; D uncertain. V gave up 6 bases and J gave up 2 bases, with 13 bases separating them. This CDR3 spans 14 amino acids. Germline lookup yields CDR1 SGHTA and CDR2 FQGTGA. CDR3 residues: CASRKSTGNTEAFF. The CDR3, as DNA: TGTGCCAGCAGAAAAAGTACGGGTAACACTGAAGCTTTCTTT. Using reference TRBV7-3 and TRBJ1-1 for the parts outside the CDR3, the full variable domain is GAGVSQTPSNKVTEKGKYVELRCDPISGHTALYWYRQSLGQGPEFLIYFQGTGAADDSGLPNDRFFAVRPEGSVSTLKIQRTERGDSAVYLCASRKSTGNTEAFFGQGTRLTVV.

Of note for this clone: This specimen includes other DNA sequences encoding the same CDR3. V is TRBV29-1 and J is TRBJ1-1; no definite D call. Germline lookup yields CDR1 SQVTM and CDR2 ANQGSEA. Deletions cut 3 bases from V and 4 bases from J, with 6 bases between. This CDR3 contains 11 residues. The CDR3, as DNA: TGCAGCGTTGAGGGCAGCACTGAAGCTTTCTTT. As protein: CSVEGSTEAFF.

This clone has more than one count but fewer than ten. This sequence joins TRBV5-8 and TRBJ1-2; D not resolved. Germline CDR1 is SGHTS and CDR2 is YDEGEE. With 1 base removed from V and 8 bases from J, the gap between germline ends came to 9 bases. The CDR3 consists of 12 residues. CDR3 sequence reads: CASSLRAGGYTF. CDR3 coding DNA: TGTGCCAGCAGCTTGCGGGCGGGGGGCTACACCTTC.

The CDR3 DNA follows: TGTGCCAGCAGAGGACAGGAAGAACCCTACGAGCAGTACTTC. Its protein product is CASRGQEEPYEQYF. The genes are TRBV2 and TRBJ2-7; 7 bases agree with TRBD1. The CDR3 sequence is 14 residues long. J lost 2 bases, V lost 6 bases, and 7 bases had no gene match. Looked up from germline, CDR1 is SNHLY and CDR2 is FYNNEI. Combining the CDR3 with reference TRBV2 and TRBJ2-7 gives the whole variable domain EPEVTQTPSHQVTQMGQEVILRCVPISNHLYFYWYRQILGQKVEFLVSFYNNEISEKSEIFDDQFSVERPDGSNFTLKIRSTKLEDSAMYFCASRGQEEPYEQYFGPGTRLTVT.

The chain carries TRBV29-1 and TRBJ2-1, with 7 bases fitting TRBD2. Germline loops: CDR1 SQVTM, CDR2 ANQGSEA. V dropped 0 bases and J dropped 8; count of bases not matched to a gene: 10. This CDR3 spans 15 amino acids. CDR3 amino acids: CSVEDPAGEDYEQFF. Here the CDR3 DNA reads TGCAGCGTTGAAGATCCCGCGGGAGAAGATTATGAGCAGTTCTTC.

The chain combines TRBV7-2 with TRBJ2-7; 8 nucleotides line up with TRBD2. CDR1 is SGHTA and CDR2 is FQGNSA in the germline V gene. J lost 5 bases, V lost 2 bases, and 8 bases had no gene match. CDR3 length: 15 residues. The CDR3 DNA reads TGTGCCAGCAGCTTAATAAGCGGGAGTTCTCACGAGCAGTACTTC. It specifies CASSLISGSSHEQYF.

In its sample, this clone was seen a few times. The chain links TRBV13 to TRBJ1-2; TRBD1 might be the D (5 bases). Germline V gene sequence: CDR1 PRHDT, CDR2 FYEKMQ (reference sequence). The V gene lost 3 bases and the J gene lost 3 bases, with 8 bases spanning the gap. This CDR3 is built from 13 residues. The CDR3 sequence is CASSLGRDYGYTF. CDR3 in DNA: TGTGCCAGCAGCTTGGGCAGGGACTATGGCTACACCTTC.

V gene TRBV5-8 combines with J gene TRBJ2-2; D is unresolved. Trimming shortened V by 2 bases and J by 4 bases, and 3 bases separated the two germline ends. CDR1 is SGHTS and CDR2 is YDEGEE in the germline V gene. The CDR3 covers 12 residues. The CDR3 nucleotides read TGTGCCAGCAGCTTTCCCACCGGGGAGCTGTTTTTT. The encoded protein is CASSFPTGELFF.

The chain links TRBV21-1 to TRBJ2-5. TRBV21-1 is listed as a pseudogene. The CDR3 is 12 residues long. The DNA of the CDR3 is TGTGCCAGCAGCAAATTGGGAGAGACCCAGTACTTC. It encodes CASSKLGETQYF.

This clone occurred a few times. The rearrangement links TRBV5-6 to TRBJ2-7, with D unclear. Between the trimmed V and J ends, which lost 5 bases and 7 bases, there was a span of 16 bases. The CDR3 loop spans 13 amino acids. Germline loops: CDR1 SGHDT, CDR2 YYEEEE. CDR3 in DNA: TGTGCCAGCAGTCAATTTGGGTTCGGGGAGCAGTACTTC. The encoded protein is CASSQFGFGEQYF. Variable domain in full (rest from reference TRBV5-6 and TRBJ2-7): DAGVTQSPTHLIKTRGQQVTLRCSPKSGHDTVSWYQQALGQGPQFIFQYYEEEERQRGNFPDRFSGHQFPNYSSELNVNALLLGDSALYLCASSQFGFGEQYFGPGTRLTVT.

The rearrangement joins TRBV19 to TRBJ2-7; D may be TRBD1 (5 bases). The CDR3 runs to 15 residues. Per the germline V gene, CDR1 is LNHDA and CDR2 is SQIVND (reference sequence). Between the trimmed V and J ends, which lost 2 bases and 6 bases, there was a span of 17 bases. The CDR3 reads CASSIIAGSASEQYF. CDR3 nucleotide sequence: TGTGCCAGTAGTATAATTGCAGGGTCGGCATCCGAGCAGTACTTC. Filled out from reference TRBV19 and TRBJ2-7, the complete variable domain reads DGGITQSPKYLFRKEGQNVTLSCEQNLNHDAMYWYRQDPGQGLRLIYYSQIVNDFQKGDIAEGYSVSREKKESFPLTVTSAQKNPTAFYLCASSIIAGSASEQYFGPGTRLTVT.

This chain links TRBV5-1 with TRBJ1-1; D is uncertain. Germline-derived CDR1 and CDR2 are SGHRS and YFSETQ. V was clipped by 1 base and J by 0 bases, with 10 bases between them. This CDR3 is built from 15 residues. The CDR3: CASSLTGPVNTEAFF. CDR3 nucleotide sequence: TGCGCCAGCAGCTTGACCGGGCCGGTGAACACTGAAGCTTTCTTT. Based on the CDR3 plus reference TRBV5-1 and TRBJ1-1, the full variable domain is KAGVTQTPRYLIKTRGQQVTLSCSPISGHRSVSWYQQTPGQGLQFLFEYFSETQRNKGNFPGRFSGRQFSNSRSEMNVSTLELGDSALYLCASSLTGPVNTEAFFGQGTRLTVV.

The rearrangement joins TRBV7-2 to TRBJ2-7; the match to TRBD1 covers 8 bases. There are 15 residues in the CDR3. CDR1 and CDR2 from the germline V gene are SGHTA and FQGNSA. The V and J ends lost 4 bases and 4 bases, in that order; junction bases with no gene match: 9. CDR3 amino acids: CASSSPGQVTYEQYF. In DNA form, the CDR3 reads TGTGCCAGCAGCTCGCCGGGACAGGTCACATACGAGCAGTACTTC.

In this sample, this clone turned up a few times. The CDR3 here is CASRSVSSGNTIYF. The CDR3 DNA follows: TGTGCCAGCAGGTCAGTCAGCTCTGGAAACACCATATATTTT. The chain carries TRBV28 and TRBJ1-3; D gene uncertain. Per the germline V gene, CDR1 is MDHEN and CDR2 is SYDVKM. The CDR3 length is 14 residues. Trimming took off 6 bases at V and 0 bases at J, with 9 bases between the two ends. The full variable domain, in which reference TRBV28 and TRBJ1-3 provide the parts outside the CDR3, is DVKVTQSSRYLVKRTGEKVFLECVQDMDHENMFWYRQDPGLGLRLIYFSYDVKMKEKGDIPEGYSVSREKKERFSLILESASTNQTSMYLCASRSVSSGNTIYFGEGSWLTVV.

V usage is TRBV19 and J usage is TRBJ2-2; a possible D gene is TRBD2 (5 bases). Germline loops: CDR1 LNHDA, CDR2 SQIVND (reference sequence). This CDR3 contains 13 residues. V lost 9 bases and J lost 1, with 9 bases in between. The chain's CDR3 is CASQGRNTGELFF. Here the CDR3 DNA reads TGTGCCAGCCAAGGGAGGAACACCGGGGAGCTGTTTTTT.

The V call is TRBV29-1, the J call TRBJ2-1; D unclear. Deletions cut 6 bases from V and 6 bases from J, with 12 bases between. This CDR3 spans 12 amino acids. Looked up from germline, CDR1 is SQVTM and CDR2 is ANQGSEA. For the CDR3, the DNA is TGCAGCGTCCTCCAAAGGGCCAATGAGCAGTTCTTC. Its protein is CSVLQRANEQFF.